The 2 T cell receptor beta chains below all came from one sample that was sequenced in a study of blood T cells in healthy people across ages. A sample-barcoded 5' primer and a J-beta primer mix were used in a second PCR of roughly 7 to 11 cycles. TCRdb redid the calling of the 5' RACE reads with MiXCR, one entry per CDR3 protein. In the table there are about 600,000 distinct CDR3 sequences, roughly 48% of which are singletons. Source material: blood. The receptors come from a man aged 80 or over in good health.

This clonotype has a handful of counts. The genes are TRBV29-1 and TRBJ1-1; TRBD1 matches 7 bases. There are 13 residues in the CDR3. V shed 4 bases, J shed 10 bases, and the junction held 12 bases outside the gene matches. Germline loops: CDR1 SQVTM, CDR2 ANQGSEA. The CDR3 DNA is TGCAGCGTTGGGCGCGGGCAGGGGGATGGAGCTTTCTTT. Residues: CSVGRGQGDGAFF.

The chain carries TRBV6-4 and TRBJ2-1, with 10 nucleotides matching TRBD2. Trimming at V came to 3 bases and at J to 9 bases, leaving 8 bases not matched to a gene. From germline, CDR1 is MRHNA and CDR2 SNTAGT. This CDR3 spans 15 amino acids. The CDR3 reads CASSEASGSVGEQFF. The DNA of the CDR3 is TGTGCCAGCAGTGAGGCTAGCGGGAGTGTCGGTGAGCAGTTCTTC.